This entry lists 27 T cell receptor beta chains sequenced from one sample in a study of T cells in Graves' hyperthyroidism and ophthalmopathy. The investigators amplified TCR beta CDR3 regions from RNA transcripts. TCR CDR3 underwent first-round RT-PCR with the HTBI primer set. MiXCR, applied by TCRdb to the multiplex PCR reads, yields one record per CDR3 protein. Found here are roughly 500,000 distinct CDR3 sequences, under 25% of them singletons; the top ten hold around 47%. The sequencing input was blood. Receptors originate from a woman in her 70s with Graves' ophthalmopathy.

The rearrangement joins TRBV29-1 to TRBJ2-3; perhaps TRBD2 as D (6 bases). The germline CDR1 and CDR2 sequences are SQVTM and ANQGSEA. The length of the CDR3 is 12 residues. V dropped 6 bases and J dropped 6 bases, with 13 bases sitting between them. CDR3 DNA: TGCAGCGTGGGGAGGCCCAGGGATACGCAGTATTTT. Protein sequence: CSVGRPRDTQYF.

This clonotype was observed many times. The genes are TRBV28 and TRBJ2-7; D perhaps matches TRBD2 (6 bases). The ends were cut back, 3 bases at V and 4 bases at J, with 13 bases in the middle. CDR1 is MDHEN and CDR2 is SYDVKM in the germline V gene. The CDR3 is made up of 14 amino acids. The CDR3 nucleotides read TGTGCCAGCAGTTTCCGGCGGGGTCCTTACGAGCAGTACTTC. Its translation is CASSFRRGPYEQYF.

This clonotype was found a few times. This sequence joins TRBV12-3 or TRBV12-4 and TRBJ1-2; D is perhaps TRBD1 (5 bases). V gave up 3 bases and J gave up 1 base, with 9 bases separating them. This CDR3 contains 14 residues. In DNA, the CDR3 is TGTGCCAGCAGTTTGGGGCAGGATAACTATGGCTACACCTTC. It translates to CASSLGQDNYGYTF.

Only a few counts were recorded for this clonotype. The V and J genes are TRBV6-2 or TRBV6-3 and TRBJ2-7; D gene uncertain. V gave up 0 bases and J gave up 3 bases, with 12 bases separating them. Germline CDR1 is MNHEY and CDR2 is SVGEGT. This CDR3 region has 15 residues. The CDR3 spells CASSYSGLGIYEQYF. CDR3 DNA sequence: TGTGCCAGCAGTTACTCGGGTTTAGGAATCTACGAGCAGTACTTC.

A single count supports this clonotype. The chain links TRBV7-9 to TRBJ2-4, with a tentative D call TRBD2 (5 bases). Trimming pared 1 base from V and 0 bases from J, leaving 13 bases between. The CDR3 sequence is 17 residues long. CDR1 is SEHNR, CDR2 FQNEAQ, per germline (reference sequence). CDR3 DNA sequence: TGTGCCAGCAGCTTAGGGGGAGTCAGCCCAGCCAAAAACATTCAGTACTTC. Protein: CASSLGGVSPAKNIQYF.

This clonotype was seen repeatedly, ten times or more. V and J are TRBV20-1 and TRBJ2-5, with TRBD1 as a possible D gene (5 bases). Deletions cut 1 base from V and 5 bases from J, with 8 bases between. CDR1 and CDR2 from the germline V gene are DFQATT and SNEGSKA (reference sequence). The CDR3 spans 12 residues. The CDR3, as DNA: TGCAGTGCTAGAGGGGGCCAGGAGACCCAGTACTTC. Protein sequence: CSARGGQETQYF.

The V and J genes are TRBV18 and TRBJ2-7; 10 nucleotides match TRBD1. V shed 3 bases and J 2 bases; nucleotides not matched to a gene: 7. The CDR3 runs 16 residues. Germline lookup yields CDR1 KGHSH and CDR2 LQKENI. CDR3 sequence reads: CASSPSPGQGTYEQYF. DNA for the CDR3: TGTGCCAGCTCACCTAGTCCGGGACAGGGGACCTACGAGCAGTACTTC.

In its sample, this clonotype was seen a few times. The chain uses TRBV29-1 and TRBJ1-1, with no clear D. The CDR3 spans 14 residues. Trimming cost V 4 bases and J 1 base, with 13 bases left between them. Germline V lookup: CDR1 SQVTM, CDR2 ANQGSEA. The CDR3: CSVAKGGSNTEAFF. CDR3 coding DNA: TGCAGCGTTGCAAAGGGCGGGTCGAACACTGAAGCTTTCTTT.

This clonotype was seen only a few times. The V gene is TRBV12-3 or TRBV12-4, the J gene TRBJ2-2; D is unresolved. The CDR3 loop spans 13 amino acids. Trimming took 2 bases from V and 7 from J, leaving 8 bases between them. CDR3 in amino acids: CASSLRLNGELFF. CDR3 DNA sequence: TGTGCCAGCAGTTTAAGGCTAAACGGGGAGCTGTTTTTT.

This clonotype was detected only a few times. The chain employs TRBV30 and TRBJ2-5; 8 nucleotides align to TRBD2. CDR3 length equals 15 residues. After removal of 0 bases from V and 8 bases from J, the junction contained 11 bases not matched to a gene. CDR1 and CDR2 from the germline V gene are GTSNPN and SVGIG (reference sequence). The CDR3 DNA follows: TGTGCCTGGAGTGTACCAGCGGGAGTCGCCAACACCCAGTACTTC. This gives the protein CAWSVPAGVANTQYF. Variable domain in full (rest from reference TRBV30 and TRBJ2-5): SQTIHQWPATLVQPVGSPLSLECTVEGTSNPNLYWYRQAAGRGLQLLFYSVGIGQISSEVPQNLSASRPQDRQFILSSKKLLLSDSGFYLCAWSVPAGVANTQYFGPGTRLLVL.

There are a few counts of this clonotype. V and J are TRBV20-1 and TRBJ2-5; 13 bases are a match to TRBD2. Germline V gene sequence: CDR1 DFQATT, CDR2 SNEGSKA (reference sequence). CDR3 size: 13 residues. CDR3 nucleotides: TGCAATCCGGGACTAGCGGGATCGGAGACCCAGTACTTC. This encodes CNPGLAGSETQYF.

This clonotype was seen at least ten times. This chain links TRBV4-2 with TRBJ1-2, with D tentatively TRBD1 (5 bases). This CDR3 contains 14 residues. V shed 0 bases and J shed 6 bases, with 11 bases lying between them. Germline V gene lookup returns CDR1 LGHNA and CDR2 YNFKEQ. As DNA, the CDR3 is TGTGCCAGCAGCCAAGATACGGGGGTCAATGGCTACACCTTC. It translates to CASSQDTGVNGYTF.

The chain employs TRBV6-1 and TRBJ1-1, with D possibly being TRBD1 (5 bases). This CDR3 has 12 amino acids. Trimming shortened V by 3 bases and J by 11 bases, and 13 bases separated the two germline ends. CDR1 is MNHNS, CDR2 SASEGT, per germline. CDR3 nucleotide sequence: TGTGCCAGCAGTGAGATTTGGGGGTGGGCTTTCTTT. Encoded protein: CASSEIWGWAFF.

As to this clonotype: Just one base apart from a much larger clone, this may be a read error. The chain couples TRBV11-2 to TRBJ2-7; 8 bases map to TRBD1. CDR3 length: 15 amino acids. CDR1 SGHAT and CDR2 FQNNGV come from the germline V gene. CDR3 in amino acids: CGSSLAGTGAYEQYF. As DNA, the CDR3 is TGTGGCAGCAGCTTAGCCGGGACAGGAGCCTACGAGCAGTACTTC.

This clonotype was seen many times. The CDR3 DNA follows: TGTGCCACCGGACATTTCTTAACTAGCACAGATACGCAGTATTTT. It codes for CATGHFLTSTDTQYF. The chain couples TRBV15 to TRBJ2-3; D perhaps matches TRBD1 (5 bases). V gave up 8 bases and J gave up 0 bases, with 15 bases separating them. The CDR3 runs to 15 residues. Germline V CDR1 and CDR2: LNHNV, YYDKDF (reference sequence).

This chain uses TRBV4-3 with TRBJ2-2; possibly TRBD2 for D (6 bases). In germline, CDR1 is LGHNA, CDR2 YSLEER. The CDR3 is 17 residues long. The V end lost 3 bases, the J end lost 1 base, and 15 bases lay between the germline ends. The CDR3 loop reads CASSHALLALNTGELFF. The CDR3, as DNA: TGCGCCAGCAGCCACGCCCTCCTAGCGCTGAACACCGGGGAGCTGTTTTTT.

The rearrangement joins TRBV30 to TRBJ2-3; 7 nucleotides line up with TRBD1. The CDR3 length is 15 residues. V shed 3 bases and J 3 bases; nucleotides not matched to a gene: 9. CDR1 and CDR2 from the germline V gene are GTSNPN and SVGIG (reference sequence). CDR3 nucleotides: TGTGCCTGGAGCTCGACAGGGTTGGAAACAGATACGCAGTATTTT. Its translation: CAWSSTGLETDTQYF.

The rearrangement links TRBV6-5 to TRBJ1-2, with D hard to call. Trimming took off 2 bases at V and 8 bases at J, with 12 bases between the two ends. Germline CDR1 reads MNHEY; CDR2 reads SVGAGI. CDR3 length: 13 amino acids. Here the CDR3 reads CASSYVPSGGYTF. As DNA, the CDR3 is TGTGCCAGCAGTTACGTTCCGTCGGGGGGCTACACCTTC.

V and J are TRBV5-4 and TRBJ2-7; 12 nucleotides match TRBD2. The CDR3 is made up of 16 amino acids. V dropped 4 bases and J dropped 3; count of bases not matched to a gene: 8. Looked up from germline, CDR1 is SGHNT and CDR2 is YYREEE (reference sequence). The CDR3 sequence is CASSSGLAGLIYEQYF. The CDR3 region has the DNA TGTGCCAGCAGCAGTGGACTAGCGGGGTTGATCTACGAGCAGTACTTC.

The rearrangement joins TRBV20-1 to TRBJ2-7; D may be TRBD2 (5 bases). Trimming cost V 6 bases and J 0 bases, with 15 bases left between them. This CDR3 comprises 14 residues. Per the germline V gene, CDR1 is DFQATT and CDR2 is SNEGSKA (reference sequence). The CDR3 DNA is TGCAGTGCCCCTAGCTTTACGAGCTCCTACGAGCAGTACTTC. This translates into CSAPSFTSSYEQYF.

This clonotype was found a few times. The chain links TRBV7-3 to TRBJ2-1; the match to TRBD2 covers 12 bases. V trimming: 2 bases; J trimming: 7 bases; junction bases outside the gene matches: 21. Per the germline V gene, CDR1 is SGHTA and CDR2 is FQGTGA. There are 21 residues in the CDR3. The CDR3 region has the DNA TGTGCCAGCAGCTTACGGGGACCCGGACTAGCGGGATATGTTGTGAATAATGAGCAGTTCTTC. Translated: CASSLRGPGLAGYVVNNEQFF.

This clonotype was recorded a few times. This sequence joins TRBV3-1 and TRBJ2-7, with D unclear. V gave up 5 bases and J gave up 4 bases, with 9 bases separating them. CDR1 LGHDT and CDR2 YNNKEL come from the germline V gene (reference sequence). The CDR3 is 12 amino acids. The CDR3 nucleotides read TGTGCCAGCAGCGCCCTAGGGTACGAGCAGTACTTC. Amino acids: CASSALGYEQYF.

This clonotype has just a few counts. The rearrangement joins TRBV28 to TRBJ2-3; TRBD2 matches at 10 bases. With 10 bases clipped from V and 4 bases from J, the junction kept 14 bases outside the gene matches. Per germline, CDR1 MDHEN and CDR2 SYDVKM. CDR3 length: 16 residues. The CDR3 here is CATTSPRTSGSDTQYF. CDR3 DNA sequence: TGTGCCACCACCTCCCCAAGGACTAGCGGTTCAGATACGCAGTATTTT. Filled out from reference TRBV28 and TRBJ2-3, the complete variable domain reads DVKVTQSSRYLVKRTGEKVFLECVQDMDHENMFWYRQDPGLGLRLIYFSYDVKMKEKGDIPEGYSVSREKKERFSLILESASTNQTSMYLCATTSPRTSGSDTQYFGPGTRLTVL.

On this clonotype itself: Just one base apart from a much larger clone, this may be a read error. The V and J genes are TRBV7-6 and TRBJ2-3; unclear D gene. The V gene's germline CDR1 is SGHVS and CDR2 FNYEAQ. The V gene lost 4 bases and the J gene lost 1 base, with 3 bases spanning the gap. This CDR3 is 12 amino acids long. CDR3 sequence (DNA): TGTGCCAGCAGCTGGCGCACAGATACGCAGTATTTT. Its protein is CASSWRTDTQYF. The variable domain in full, completed from reference TRBV7-6 and TRBJ2-3, reads GAGVSQSPRYKVTKRGQDVALRCDPISGHVSLYWYRQALGQGPEFLTYFNYEAQQDKSGLPNDRFSAERPEGSISTLTIQRTEQRDSAMYRCASSWRTDTQYFGPGTRLTVL.

This clonotype came up many times. The V call is TRBV13, the J call TRBJ2-3; the match to TRBD1 covers 7 bases. The V segment lost 4 bases and the J segment 1 base; nucleotides outside the gene matches: 8. CDR1 and CDR2 (germline): PRHDT, FYEKMQ (reference sequence). There are 16 residues in the CDR3. The CDR3 DNA sequence: TGTGCCAGCAGCTCCGGACAGGTTCGCGGCACAGATACGCAGTATTTT. Protein product: CASSSGQVRGTDTQYF.

The rearrangement links TRBV4-1 to TRBJ2-7; a weak D match, TRBD1 (6 bases). V dropped 0 bases and J dropped 5 bases, with 11 bases sitting between them. Germline CDR1 reads MGHRA; CDR2 reads YSYEKL. The CDR3 totals 14 residues. In nucleotides, the CDR3 is TGCGCCAGCAGCCAAGAGAACAGGGTGAACGAGCAGTACTTC. This encodes CASSQENRVNEQYF.

This clonotype showed up just once. The missing conserved phenylalanine or tryptophan at the end of this CDR3 makes a read error likely. The rearrangement joins TRBV28 to TRBJ1-1, with a tentative D call TRBD1 (6 bases). The CDR3 length is 14 residues. Germline V gene data show CDR1 as MDHEN and CDR2 as SYDVKM. Between the trimmed V and J ends, which lost 2 bases and 7 bases, there was a span of 14 bases. Written as DNA, the CDR3 is TGTGCCAGCAGTTTAACAGGGAGTAGCGGTGAAGCTTTCTCT. Its translation: CASSLTGSSGEAFS.